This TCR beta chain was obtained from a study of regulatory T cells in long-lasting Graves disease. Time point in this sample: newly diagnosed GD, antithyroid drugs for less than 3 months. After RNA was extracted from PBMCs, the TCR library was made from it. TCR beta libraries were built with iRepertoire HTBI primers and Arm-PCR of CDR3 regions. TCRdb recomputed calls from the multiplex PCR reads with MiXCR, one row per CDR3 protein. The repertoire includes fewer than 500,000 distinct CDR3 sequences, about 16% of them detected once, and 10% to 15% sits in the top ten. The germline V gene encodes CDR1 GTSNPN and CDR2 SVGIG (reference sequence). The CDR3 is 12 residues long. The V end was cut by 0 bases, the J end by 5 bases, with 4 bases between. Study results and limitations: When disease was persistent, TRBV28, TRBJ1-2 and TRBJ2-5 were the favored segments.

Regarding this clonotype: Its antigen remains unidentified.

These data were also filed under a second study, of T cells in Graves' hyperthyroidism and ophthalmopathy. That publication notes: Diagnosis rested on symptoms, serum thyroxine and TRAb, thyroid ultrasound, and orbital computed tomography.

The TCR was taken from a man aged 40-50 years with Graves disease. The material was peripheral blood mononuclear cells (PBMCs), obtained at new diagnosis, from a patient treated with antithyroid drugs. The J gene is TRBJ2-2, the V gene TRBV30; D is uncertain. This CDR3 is CAWSVLTGELFF. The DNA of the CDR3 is TGTGCCTGGAGTGTATTGACCGGGGAGCTGTTTTTT.